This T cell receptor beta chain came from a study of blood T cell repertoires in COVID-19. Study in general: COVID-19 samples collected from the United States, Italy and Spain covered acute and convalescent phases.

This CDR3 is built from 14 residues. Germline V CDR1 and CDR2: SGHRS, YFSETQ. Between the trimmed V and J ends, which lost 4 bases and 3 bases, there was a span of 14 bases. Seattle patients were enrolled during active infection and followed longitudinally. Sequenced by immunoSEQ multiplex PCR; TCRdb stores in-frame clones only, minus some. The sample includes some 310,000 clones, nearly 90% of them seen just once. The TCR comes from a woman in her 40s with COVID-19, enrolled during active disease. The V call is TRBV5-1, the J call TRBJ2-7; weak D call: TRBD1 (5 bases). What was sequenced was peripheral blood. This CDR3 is CASSPTAGNYEQYF. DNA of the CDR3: TGCGCCAGCAGCCCCACGGCAGGGAACTACGAGCAGTACTTC.